One sample yielded the 30 T cell receptor beta chains listed below, sequenced in a study of CD8 T cells in ankylosing spondylitis. MiXCR, run by TCRdb on the 5' RACE reads, gives a single entry per CDR3 protein. The data hold 300,000 to 350,000 distinct CDR3 sequences, with around 21% observed a single time. Sequencing was performed on blood, either unsorted or a sorted T cell fraction (not recorded which). These receptors came from a female donor with ankylosing spondylitis or in good health (not recorded which).

This clonotype was seen ten or more times. This chain joins TRBV29-1 and TRBJ2-3; TRBD2 agrees at 14 bases. Germline lookup yields CDR1 SQVTM and CDR2 ANQGSEA. V was pared by 6 bases and J by 0 bases, with 5 bases of the junction left unmatched. The CDR3 has 16 amino acids. In DNA form, the CDR3 reads TGCAGCGTCCACGGGACTAGCGGGAGCAGCACAGATACGCAGTATTTT. Its translation: CSVHGTSGSSTDTQYF.

In its sample, this clonotype was seen many times. This chain's CDR3 is CASIASGDNEQFF. The CDR3 region has the DNA TGTGCCAGCATTGCTAGTGGGGACAATGAGCAGTTCTTC. This chain uses TRBV6-2 or TRBV6-3 with TRBJ2-1, with unresolved D. The CDR3 spans 13 residues. The V gene's germline CDR1 is MNHEY and CDR2 SVGEGT. V was cut by 7 bases and J by 5 bases, with 12 bases left in between.

This clonotype has only a few counts. CDR3: CATSDVGRTNTGELFF. CDR3 in DNA: TGTGCCACCAGTGACGTGGGACGGACGAACACCGGGGAGCTGTTTTTT. The V and J genes are TRBV24-1 and TRBJ2-2; either TRBD1 or TRBD2 may fit D (5 bases each). V was cut by 4 bases and J by 0 bases, with 11 bases left in between. The CDR3 covers 16 residues. Germline V gives CDR1 KGHDR, CDR2 SFDVKD.

This clonotype was found many times. The gene calls are TRBV12-3 or TRBV12-4 and TRBJ2-7, with D possibly being TRBD1 (6 bases). V lost 5 bases and J lost 7, with 18 bases in between. This CDR3 has 14 amino acids. CDR3 residues: CASSGSPGDYEQYF. DNA of the CDR3: TGTGCCAGCAGTGGTTCCCCAGGGGATTATGAGCAGTACTTC.

The gene calls are TRBV18 and TRBJ2-1; D not resolved. This CDR3 comprises 13 residues. V shed 3 bases and J shed 2 bases, with 5 bases lying between them. Germline V CDR1 and CDR2: KGHSH, LQKENI. The CDR3, as DNA: TGTGCCAGCTCACCGGAGCCCTACAATGAGCAGTTCTTC. This encodes CASSPEPYNEQFF.

This clonotype was seen repeatedly, ten times or more. The chain is built from TRBV12-3 or TRBV12-4 and TRBJ1-3; D gene ambiguous. The CDR3 loop spans 15 amino acids. Between the trimmed V and J ends, which lost 6 bases and 2 bases, there was a span of 14 bases. The CDR3 loop is CASRTTGLTGNTIYF. CDR3 in DNA: TGTGCCAGCAGGACAACCGGGCTTACTGGAAACACCATATATTTT.

This clonotype was picked up a small number of times. This CDR3 reads CASSSRTSANTGELFF. CDR3 bases: TGTGCCAGCAGCTCCCGGACTAGCGCTAACACCGGGGAGCTGTTTTTT. The chain joins TRBV7-2 to TRBJ2-2; 9 bases line up with TRBD2. This CDR3 spans 16 amino acids. Germline CDR1 and CDR2: SGHTA and FQGNSA. The V gene end was trimmed by 4 bases and the J gene end by 2 bases; junction bases not matched to a gene: 5.

This clonotype was seen ten or more times. CDR3 region: CASSRQGAKFF. CDR3 sequence (DNA): TGTGCCAGCAGTCGACAGGGGGCTAAGTTCTTC. The genes are TRBV6-5 and TRBJ2-1; 10 bases map to TRBD1. CDR1 is MNHEY and CDR2 is SVGAGI in the germline V gene. The CDR3 is made up of 11 amino acids. The junction had 3 bases not matched to a gene; V was cut back by 5 bases and J by 14 bases.

This clonotype was seen repeatedly, ten times or more. The chain links TRBV20-1 to TRBJ2-7; tentatively, D is TRBD2 (5 bases). From germline, CDR1 is DFQATT and CDR2 SNEGSKA (reference sequence). The CDR3 length is 12 residues. Between the trimmed V and J ends, which lost 3 bases and 3 bases, there was a span of 9 bases. The CDR3 region is CSASAADYEQYF. CDR3 DNA: TGCAGTGCTAGTGCAGCGGACTACGAGCAGTACTTC.

Here the CDR3 reads CASSSMGLHGTDTQYF. Written as DNA, the CDR3 is TGTGCCAGCAGCAGTATGGGACTACACGGCACAGATACGCAGTATTTT. The chain uses TRBV27 and TRBJ2-3; TRBD2 matches at 7 bases. J gave up 1 base and V 6 bases, and 10 bases lay outside the gene matches. Germline loops: CDR1 MNHEY, CDR2 SMNVEV (reference sequence). CDR3 length: 16 amino acids.

This clonotype was seen at least ten times. This sequence joins TRBV7-6 and TRBJ1-6; 7 bases fit TRBD1. This CDR3 contains 16 residues. The germline CDR1 and CDR2 sequences are SGHVS and FNYEAQ. V trimming: 1 base; J trimming: 9 bases; junction bases outside the gene matches: 9. The CDR3 is CASSLVGNRGSSPLHF. The CDR3 nucleotides are TGTGCCAGCAGCTTAGTGGGGAACAGGGGAAGTTCACCCCTCCACTTT. Full variable domain (missing parts from reference TRBV7-6 and TRBJ1-6): GAGVSQSPRYKVTKRGQDVALRCDPISGHVSLYWYRQALGQGPEFLTYFNYEAQQDKSGLPNDRFSAERPEGSISTLTIQRTEQRDSAMYRCASSLVGNRGSSPLHFGNGTRLTVT.

This rearrangement joins TRBV5-6 to TRBJ2-7; 7 nucleotides line up with TRBD2. The CDR3 contains 13 residues. Per the germline V gene, CDR1 is SGHDT and CDR2 is YYEEEE. With V trimmed by 9 bases and J by 5 bases, 11 bases remained unmatched. CDR3 in DNA: TGTGCCATCGGCTTGGTAGCGGGTGACGAGCAGTACTTC. It codes for CAIGLVAGDEQYF.

The chain carries TRBV5-4 and TRBJ2-7; 9 positions agree with TRBD2. V lost 3 bases to trimming and J lost 3 bases; unmatched junction nucleotides: 4. Germline V gives CDR1 SGHNT, CDR2 YYREEE (reference sequence). The length of the CDR3 is 14 residues. CDR3 sequence: CASSWEREDYEQYF. DNA of the CDR3: TGTGCCAGCAGCTGGGAGCGGGAGGACTACGAGCAGTACTTC.

This CDR3 is CASRPPGMDGYTF. The CDR3 nucleotides read TGTGCCAGCCGCCCACCAGGGATGGATGGCTACACCTTC. This chain uses TRBV5-5 with TRBJ1-2; TRBD1 might be the D (5 bases). Germline V lookup: CDR1 SGHKS, CDR2 YYEKEE (reference sequence). The CDR3 extends over 13 amino acids. V lost 7 bases and J 6 bases, leaving 16 bases between the germline ends.

This clonotype turned up a few times. This sequence joins TRBV20-1 and TRBJ2-3; no clear D gene. Trimming stripped 6 bases from V and 6 bases from J, with 13 bases between. Germline V lookup: CDR1 DFQATT, CDR2 SNEGSKA (reference sequence). This CDR3 is built from 12 residues. The CDR3 protein is CSAPATPDTQYF. Written as DNA, the CDR3 is TGCAGTGCCCCCGCGACCCCGGATACGCAGTATTTT.

The genes are TRBV5-6 and TRBJ2-5; TRBD2 matches at 7 bases. Trimming took 4 bases from V and 2 from J; bases not matched to a gene: 11. The CDR3 extends over 16 amino acids. In germline, CDR1 is SGHDT, CDR2 YYEEEE. DNA for the CDR3: TGTGCCAGCAGCACAATACTCCAGGGAGGGCAAGAGACCCAGTACTTC. Its protein product is CASSTILQGGQETQYF.

This clonotype was observed a few times. The chain employs TRBV20-1 and TRBJ2-1, with 10 bases that match TRBD2. The CDR3 has 17 residues. In germline, CDR1 is DFQATT, CDR2 SNEGSKA (reference sequence). After removal of 3 bases from V and 4 bases from J, the junction contained 12 bases not matched to a gene. The CDR3 spells CSASPASGRWGYNEQFF. The CDR3 coding sequence is TGCAGTGCTAGCCCGGCTAGCGGGAGATGGGGGTACAATGAGCAGTTCTTC.

The table lists this clonotype with many counts. This rearrangement joins TRBV12-5 to TRBJ1-3; D gene uncertain. V lost 1 base to trimming and J lost 0 bases, with 7 bases between them. This CDR3 spans 15 amino acids. CDR1 is LGHNT and CDR2 is FRNRAP in the germline V gene. CDR3 bases: TGTGCTAGTGGTTTGGGACATCTCTCTGGAAACACCATATATTTT. Translation gives CASGLGHLSGNTIYF.

The rearrangement links TRBV6-5 to TRBJ1-1; TRBD1 might be the D (6 bases). V was shortened by 5 bases and J by 9 bases, with 13 bases between the two germline ends. The length of the CDR3 is 12 residues. Germline V gives CDR1 MNHEY, CDR2 SVGAGI. The CDR3 DNA reads TGTGCCAGCAGTCCGACAGGCACACAAGCTTTCTTT. Translated, it gives CASSPTGTQAFF.

The V call is TRBV12-5, the J call TRBJ1-2; D uncertain. The CDR3 consists of 10 residues. The germline V and J ends were trimmed by 5 bases and 6 bases, with 4 bases remaining between them. Germline V gives CDR1 LGHNT, CDR2 FRNRAP. In DNA form, the CDR3 reads TGTGCTAGTGGTCCCCATGGCTACACCTTC. It is translated as CASGPHGYTF.

This clonotype was counted between two and nine times. V and J are TRBV12-3 or TRBV12-4 and TRBJ2-3; 12 bases fit TRBD2. The CDR3 has 15 amino acids. V lost 7 bases and J lost 5; bases outside the gene matches: 7. The CDR3 sequence is CASTPLAGGIDTQYF. For the CDR3, the DNA is TGTGCCAGCACCCCACTAGCGGGAGGAATAGATACGCAGTATTTT.

V gene TRBV12-3 or TRBV12-4 combines with J gene TRBJ2-7, with 9 bases that match TRBD2. J lost 2 bases, V lost 3 bases, and 2 bases had no gene match. The CDR3 length is 14 residues. For the CDR3, the DNA is TGTGCCAGCAGTTTCCGACTAGCGGCCTACGAGCAGTACTTC. Its translation: CASSFRLAAYEQYF.

The chain uses TRBV6-1 and TRBJ1-1; D is perhaps TRBD1 (6 bases). CDR3 size: 15 residues. CDR1 and CDR2 from the germline V gene are MNHNS and SASEGT. Trimming left V 5 bases short and J 0 bases short, with 13 bases between. CDR3 DNA sequence: TGTGCCAGCAGTCTCCGGACAGTCATGAACACTGAAGCTTTCTTT. It codes for CASSLRTVMNTEAFF.

This chain links TRBV6-5 with TRBJ2-1; 9 bases are a match to TRBD1. The CDR3 has 15 amino acids. The germline V gene encodes CDR1 MNHEY and CDR2 SVGAGI. Trimming took 2 bases from V and 7 from J; bases not matched to a gene: 6. The CDR3 bases are TGTGCCAGCAGTTACCGGACAGGGGCGACAAATGAGCAGTTCTTC. It yields the protein CASSYRTGATNEQFF.

This clonotype was observed many times. The V and J genes are TRBV29-1 and TRBJ2-1; D gene unclear. There are 14 residues in the CDR3. The V end was cut by 6 bases, the J end by 0 bases, with 12 bases between. CDR1 is SQVTM and CDR2 is ANQGSEA in the germline V gene. The CDR3 loop is CSVRMSSSYNEQFF. The CDR3 region has the DNA TGCAGCGTGAGGATGTCGAGCTCCTACAATGAGCAGTTCTTC.

This clonotype came up a few times. The rearrangement joins TRBV20-1 to TRBJ2-1, with D possibly TRBD2 on 7 matching bases. This CDR3 region has 15 residues. Trimming removed 6 bases at V and 7 bases at J, with 22 bases between. Germline V gene sequence: CDR1 DFQATT, CDR2 SNEGSKA (reference sequence). DNA of the CDR3: TGCAGTGCCCAGACGGGGGCGGGAGTTTTAAATGAGCAGTTCTTC. Translated, it gives CSAQTGAGVLNEQFF.

The chain employs TRBV4-3 and TRBJ1-1; D possibly corresponds to TRBD1 (6 bases). CDR1 and CDR2 from the germline V gene are LGHNA and YSLEER. V was trimmed by 1 base and J by 8 bases, leaving 11 bases between them. The CDR3 loop spans 13 amino acids. CDR3 residues: CASSQVTGREAFF. The CDR3 DNA is TGCGCCAGCAGCCAAGTGACAGGCCGGGAAGCTTTCTTT.

This chain joins TRBV20-1 and TRBJ1-5; no firm D call. In germline, CDR1 is DFQATT, CDR2 SNEGSKA (reference sequence). Trimming removed 3 bases from V and 2 bases from J, with 8 bases in between. This CDR3 is built from 13 residues. This CDR3 is CSASRRGNQPQHF. CDR3 DNA: TGCAGTGCTAGTAGAAGAGGCAATCAGCCCCAGCATTTT.

The V and J genes are TRBV24-1 and TRBJ2-1; perhaps TRBD2 as D (6 bases). The germline V and J ends were trimmed by 7 bases and 8 bases, with 11 bases remaining between them. Germline CDR1 reads KGHDR; CDR2 reads SFDVKD. CDR3 length equals 12 residues. The CDR3 loop reads CATRGGGDEQFF. CDR3 DNA: TGTGCCACCAGGGGGGGAGGAGATGAGCAGTTCTTC.

This clonotype was seen only a few times. This chain links TRBV29-1 with TRBJ2-2, with D perhaps matching TRBD1 or TRBD2 (5 bases each). Trimming shortened V by 0 bases and J by 6 bases, and 17 bases separated the two germline ends. The CDR3 spans 16 residues. Per germline, CDR1 SQVTM and CDR2 ANQGSEA. CDR3 in amino acids: CSVEDRVYGDPGELFF. The DNA for the CDR3 is TGCAGCGTTGAAGATCGGGTGTACGGGGACCCCGGGGAGCTGTTTTTT.